The 22 T cell receptor beta chains below come from one sample, sequenced in a study of CD8+CD57+ T cells in acquired aplastic anemia. Genomic DNA provided the template from which TCR beta VDJ and CDR3 profiles were obtained. TCRdb re-derived calls from the reads in MiXCR, one entry per CDR3 protein. The table has about 150,000 distinct CDR3 sequences, roughly 50% seen once. Whoever was chosen for sequencing had shown CD8+CD57+ cell expansion by flow cytometry. What was sequenced was sorted CD4+, CD8+, or CD8+CD57+ T cells (not recorded which) from PBMCs. Receptors originate from a human donor with aplastic anemia.

The rearrangement joins TRBV10-3 to TRBJ1-1; TRBD1 agrees at 9 bases. The CDR3 covers 14 residues. Per germline, CDR1 ENHRY and CDR2 SYGVKD. Unmatched junction bases numbered 10, after V lost 10 bases and J lost 4 bases. The CDR3 DNA reads as TGTGCCAACAATACCGGGGGACAGGGCACTGAAGCTTTCTTT. Residues: CANNTGGQGTEAFF.

V usage is TRBV12-3 or TRBV12-4 and J usage is TRBJ1-2, with a weak D call TRBD1 (5 bases). This CDR3 has 13 amino acids. V lost 3 bases and J lost 7, with 12 bases in between. CDR3 loop: CASSLSLGGGYTF. CDR3 DNA: TGTGCCAGCAGTTTGTCTCTCGGGGGTGGCTACACCTTC.

In this sample, this clonotype turned up once. The chain joins TRBV7-2 to TRBJ2-7; D may be TRBD1 or TRBD2 (6 bases each). CDR3 length: 13 amino acids. Germline CDR1 reads SGHTA; CDR2 reads FQGNSA. V was trimmed by 4 bases and J by 3 bases, leaving 10 bases between them. The DNA of the CDR3 is TGTGCCAGCAGCTCACAGGGAGGCTACGAGCAGTACTTC. Protein product: CASSSQGGYEQYF.

The J gene is TRBJ1-1, the V gene TRBV19, with TRBD1 identical over 9 bases. V was clipped by 4 bases and J by 8 bases; unmatched bases: 5. The CDR3 covers 13 residues. CDR1 is LNHDA and CDR2 is SQIVND in the germline V gene (reference sequence). The CDR3 region has the DNA TGTGCCAGTAGTACCACAGGGGGCGTCGAAGCTTTCTTT. This gives the protein CASSTTGGVEAFF. The full variable domain, completed using reference TRBV19 and TRBJ1-1, is DGGITQSPKYLFRKEGQNVTLSCEQNLNHDAMYWYRQDPGQGLRLIYYSQIVNDFQKGDIAEGYSVSREKKESFPLTVTSAQKNPTAFYLCASSTTGGVEAFFGQGTRLTVV.

Only a few counts were recorded for this clonotype. A read error is possible here, since a much larger clone lies one base away. The CDR3 DNA sequence: TGTACCAGCACCCGCCGGGGGGGCGGAGATGGGCAGTACTTC. Encoded protein: CTSTRRGGGDGQYF. V is TRBV7-8 and J is TRBJ2-7; 8 bases line up with TRBD2. CDR1 and CDR2 from the germline V gene are SGHVS and FQNEAQ. The length of the CDR3 is 14 residues.

This clonotype was seen at least ten times. V and J are TRBV7-3 and TRBJ2-3; D assignment may be TRBD1 or TRBD2 (5 bases each). Between the trimmed V and J ends, which lost 2 bases and 2 bases, there was a span of 11 bases. The CDR3 spans 15 residues. Germline V gene lookup returns CDR1 SGHTA and CDR2 FQGTGA. CDR3 DNA sequence: TGTGCCAGCAGCTTAGGGACCCCACTCACAGATACGCAGTATTTT. This gives the protein CASSLGTPLTDTQYF.

V is TRBV11-2 and J is TRBJ2-7; D possibly corresponds to TRBD1 (6 bases). CDR1 is SGHAT, CDR2 FQNNGV, per germline. The CDR3 is 15 residues long. Trimming stripped 6 bases from V and 3 bases from J, with 18 bases between. The CDR3 DNA follows: TGTGCCAGCAGATTACCCGGGACACCACACTACGAGCAGTACTTC. It encodes CASRLPGTPHYEQYF.

This clonotype is a singleton in its sample. The chain has TRBV15 and TRBJ2-6, with TRBD1 matching 10 bases. Germline V gene sequence: CDR1 LNHNV, CDR2 YYDKDF (reference sequence). The junction had 4 bases not matched to a gene; V was cut back by 0 bases and J by 2 bases. The CDR3 runs 18 residues. CDR3 residues: CATSREGTGVAGANVLTF. CDR3 bases: TGTGCCACCAGCAGAGAGGGGACAGGGGTTGCTGGGGCCAACGTCCTGACTTTC.

This clonotype was seen ten or more times. V and J are TRBV25-1 and TRBJ1-4; D is perhaps TRBD1 (5 bases). The CDR3 is 15 residues long. Germline CDR1 MGHDK, CDR2 SYGVNS. The V and J ends lost 7 bases and 5 bases respectively, with 17 bases between them. CDR3 sequence reads: CASTSDKSVNEKLFF. CDR3 sequence (DNA): TGTGCCAGCACCTCGGACAAGAGTGTGAATGAAAAACTGTTTTTT.

There are a few counts of this clonotype. A read error may be the cause here, since a much bigger clone is one base away. The chain employs TRBV20-1 and TRBJ2-2, with D uncertain. The CDR3 sequence is 14 residues long. Per the germline V gene, CDR1 is DFQATT and CDR2 is SNEGSKA (reference sequence). CDR3 amino acids: CSASVGSNTRELFF. In DNA, the CDR3 is TGCAGTGCATCAGTAGGGTCGAACACCCGGGAGCTGTTTTTT.

The rearrangement links TRBV19 to TRBJ1-1, with D maybe TRBD1 (6 bases). Trimming left V 5 bases short and J 4 bases short, with 17 bases between. This CDR3 contains 15 residues. Germline V gene data show CDR1 as LNHDA and CDR2 as SQIVND (reference sequence). The chain's CDR3 is CASSFQGPGGTEAFF. The CDR3, as DNA: TGTGCCAGTAGTTTCCAGGGGCCTGGGGGCACTGAAGCTTTCTTT. Supplemented by reference TRBV19 and TRBJ1-1, the full variable domain reads DGGITQSPKYLFRKEGQNVTLSCEQNLNHDAMYWYRQDPGQGLRLIYYSQIVNDFQKGDIAEGYSVSREKKESFPLTVTSAQKNPTAFYLCASSFQGPGGTEAFFGQGTRLTVV.

Worth noting for this clonotype: This may stem from a read error, because a much larger clone lies one nucleotide away. The chain couples TRBV9 to TRBJ2-2; D may be TRBD1 (6 bases). V dropped 7 bases and J dropped 0 bases, with 19 bases sitting between them. Germline V CDR1 and CDR2: SGDLS, YYNGEE. This CDR3 region has 17 residues. The CDR3 sequence is CASAGPRGFSNTGELFF. In DNA, the CDR3 is TGTGCCAGCGCGGGTCCAAGGGGGTTCTCGAACACCGGGGAGCTGTTTTTT. The variable domain in full, with the rest retrieved from reference TRBV9 and TRBJ2-2, is DSGVTQTPKHLITATGQRVTLRCSPRSGDLSVYWYQQSLDQGLQFLIQYYNGEERAKGNILERFSAQQFPDLHSELNLSSLELGDSALYFCASAGPRGFSNTGELFFGEGSRLTVL.

The chain joins TRBV15 to TRBJ2-7, with D possibly matching TRBD2 (7 bases). CDR1 is LNHNV and CDR2 is YYDKDF in the germline V gene (reference sequence). Trimming removed 1 base from V and 2 bases from J, with 12 bases in between. CDR3 length: 15 residues. This chain's CDR3 is CATSRVGGAPYEQYF. CDR3 DNA: TGTGCCACCAGCAGAGTGGGGGGGGCTCCCTACGAGCAGTACTTC.

This clonotype was detected once. A read error may account for a junction end that differs from germline. J is TRBJ2-5 and V is TRBV12-3 or TRBV12-4; D is perhaps TRBD2 (6 bases). This CDR3 spans 16 amino acids. For the CDR3, the DNA is TGTGCCAGCAGCTTAGGGTTGGAGGGGATCCAAGAGACCCAGTACTTC. Its protein product is CASSLGLEGIQETQYF.

J is TRBJ2-7 and V is TRBV7-2, with 7 bases fitting TRBD1. The germline CDR1 and CDR2 sequences are SGHTA and FQGNSA. The CDR3 extends over 15 amino acids. J was trimmed by 1 base and V by 5 bases; bases with no gene match: 8. As DNA, the CDR3 is TGTGCCAGCAGCACGACCGGGACAGATTCCTACGAGCAGTACTTC. The encoded protein is CASSTTGTDSYEQYF.

This clonotype occurred many times. The chain joins TRBV7-2 to TRBJ1-5; D might be TRBD1 (5 bases). Germline values: CDR1 SGHTA, CDR2 FQGNSA. There are 14 residues in the CDR3. V shed 0 bases and J shed 9 bases, with 12 bases lying between them. The CDR3: CASSLAGELGPQHF. For the CDR3, the DNA is TGTGCCAGCAGCTTAGCAGGGGAGTTAGGGCCCCAGCATTTT.

The table lists this clonotype with many counts. The V and J genes are TRBV12-3 or TRBV12-4 and TRBJ2-1, with 8 positions matching TRBD2. CDR3 length equals 14 residues. V lost 9 bases to trimming and J lost 9 bases; unmatched junction nucleotides: 13. The CDR3: CASSWAGGLGEQFF. Written as DNA, the CDR3 is TGTGCCAGTTCCTGGGCGGGAGGACTTGGTGAGCAGTTCTTC.

The chain links TRBV10-3 to TRBJ1-1, with D unresolved. Germline lookup yields CDR1 ENHRY and CDR2 SYGVKD. V was shortened by 2 bases and J by 3 bases, with 7 bases between the two germline ends. The CDR3 runs 13 residues. As DNA, the CDR3 is TGTGCCATCAGTGAGCCGCCTGACACTGAAGCTTTCTTT. Translating it yields CAISEPPDTEAFF.

Ten or more counts support this clonotype. The chain is built from TRBV13 and TRBJ2-7, with a weak D call TRBD1 (7 bases). The CDR3 sequence is 17 residues long. Trimming pared 2 bases from V and 4 bases from J, leaving 21 bases between. Looked up from germline, CDR1 is PRHDT and CDR2 is FYEKMQ (reference sequence). CDR3 nucleotide sequence: TGTGCCAGCAGCTTATCCGGACAGGCATGGAGGGTATACGAGCAGTACTTC. Protein: CASSLSGQAWRVYEQYF.

This clonotype came up a few times. J is TRBJ1-4 and V is TRBV27; the D gene is possibly TRBD1 (6 bases). Per germline, CDR1 MNHEY and CDR2 SMNVEV (reference sequence). The CDR3 consists of 15 residues. V shed 6 bases and J shed 8 bases, with 19 bases lying between them. The CDR3 loop reads CASRPREGGREKLFF. CDR3 bases: TGTGCCAGCAGGCCCCGCGAGGGGGGGCGAGAAAAACTGTTTTTT.

This chain connects TRBV6-6 to TRBJ1-2, with D unclear. V lost 5 bases, J lost 8 bases, and 18 bases lay in between. CDR3 length: 14 residues. Looked up from germline, CDR1 is MNHNY and CDR2 is SVGAGI (reference sequence). In nucleotides, the CDR3 is TGTGCCAGCAGTCCCAACTTGGCCGCGGGGGGCTACACCTTC. This codes for CASSPNLAAGGYTF.

The CDR3 loop reads CASSLVGRQVSPLHF. The CDR3 DNA follows: TGTGCCAGCAGCTTAGTTGGTCGACAGGTCTCACCCCTCCACTTT. The chain uses TRBV7-2 and TRBJ1-6; possibly TRBD1 for D (6 bases). CDR3 size: 15 residues. Germline loops: CDR1 SGHTA, CDR2 FQGNSA. V lost 1 base and J lost 10, with 14 bases in between.